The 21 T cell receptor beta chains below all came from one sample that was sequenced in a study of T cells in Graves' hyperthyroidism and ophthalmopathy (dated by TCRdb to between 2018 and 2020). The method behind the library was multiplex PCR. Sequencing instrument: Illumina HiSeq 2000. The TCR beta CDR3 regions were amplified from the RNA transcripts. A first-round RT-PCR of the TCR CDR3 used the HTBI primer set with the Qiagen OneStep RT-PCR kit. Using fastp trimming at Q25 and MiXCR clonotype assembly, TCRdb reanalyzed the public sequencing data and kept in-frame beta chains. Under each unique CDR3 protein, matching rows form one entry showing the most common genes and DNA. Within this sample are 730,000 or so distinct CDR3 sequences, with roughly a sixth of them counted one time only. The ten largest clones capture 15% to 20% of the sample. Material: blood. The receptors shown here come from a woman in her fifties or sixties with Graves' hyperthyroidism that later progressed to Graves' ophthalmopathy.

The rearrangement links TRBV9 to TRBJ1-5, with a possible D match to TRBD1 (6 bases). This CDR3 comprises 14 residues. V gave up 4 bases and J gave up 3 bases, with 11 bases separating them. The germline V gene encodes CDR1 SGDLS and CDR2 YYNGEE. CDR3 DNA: TGTGCCAGCAGCAAGGGGGGGATCAATCAGCCCCAGCATTTT. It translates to CASSKGGINQPQHF.

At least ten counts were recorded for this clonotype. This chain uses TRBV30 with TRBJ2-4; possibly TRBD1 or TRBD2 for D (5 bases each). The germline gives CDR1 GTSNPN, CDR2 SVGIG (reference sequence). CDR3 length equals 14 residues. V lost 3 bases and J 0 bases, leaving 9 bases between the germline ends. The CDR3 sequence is CAWSSGTAKNIQYF. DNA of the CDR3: TGTGCCTGGAGCTCGGGGACAGCCAAAAACATTCAGTACTTC. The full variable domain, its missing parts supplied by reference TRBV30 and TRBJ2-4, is SQTIHQWPATLVQPVGSPLSLECTVEGTSNPNLYWYRQAAGRGLQLLFYSVGIGQISSEVPQNLSASRPQDRQFILSSKKLLLSDSGFYLCAWSSGTAKNIQYFGAGTRLSVL.

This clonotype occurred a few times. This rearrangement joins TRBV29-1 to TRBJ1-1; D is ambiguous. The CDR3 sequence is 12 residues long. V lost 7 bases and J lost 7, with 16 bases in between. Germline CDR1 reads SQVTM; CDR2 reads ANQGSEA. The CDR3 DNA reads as TGCAGCGCCCCGGTAGAGGCCAATGAAGCTTTCTTT. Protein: CSAPVEANEAFF.

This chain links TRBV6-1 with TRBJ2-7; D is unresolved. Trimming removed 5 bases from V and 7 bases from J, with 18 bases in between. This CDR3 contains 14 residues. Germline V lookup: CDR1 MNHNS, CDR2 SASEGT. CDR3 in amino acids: CASSQPPAAREQYF. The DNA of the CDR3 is TGTGCCAGCAGTCAACCACCGGCCGCGAGAGAGCAGTACTTC.

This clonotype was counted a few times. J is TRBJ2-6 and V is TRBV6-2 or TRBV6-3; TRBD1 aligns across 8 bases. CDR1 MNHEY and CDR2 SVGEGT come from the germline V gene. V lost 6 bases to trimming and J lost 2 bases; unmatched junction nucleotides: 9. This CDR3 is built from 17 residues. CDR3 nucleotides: TGTGCCAGCAGCTATCAGGGGGCATTGACTGGGGCCAACGTCCTGACTTTC. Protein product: CASSYQGALTGANVLTF.

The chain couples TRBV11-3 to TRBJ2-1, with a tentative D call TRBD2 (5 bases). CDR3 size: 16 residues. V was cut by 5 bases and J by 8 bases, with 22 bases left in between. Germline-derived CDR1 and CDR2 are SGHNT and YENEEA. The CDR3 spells CASSLRRGPGQDEQFF. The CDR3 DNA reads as TGTGCCAGCAGCCTCAGAAGAGGGCCCGGTCAGGATGAGCAGTTCTTC.

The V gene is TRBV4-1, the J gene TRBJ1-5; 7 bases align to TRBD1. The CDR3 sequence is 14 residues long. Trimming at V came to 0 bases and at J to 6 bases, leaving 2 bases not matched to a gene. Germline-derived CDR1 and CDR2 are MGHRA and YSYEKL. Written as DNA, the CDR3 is TGCGCCAGCAGCCAAGAGAGGGGGCCTCAGCCCCAGCATTTT. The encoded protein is CASSQERGPQPQHF.

CDR3 DNA sequence: TGTGCCAGCAGCTTAGTAGTATCCGAGTACAATGAGCAGTTCTTC. Translating gives CASSLVVSEYNEQFF. The rearrangement joins TRBV7-2 to TRBJ2-1; no definite D call. This CDR3 has 15 residues. Trimming stripped 1 base from V and 4 bases from J, with 11 bases between. Germline CDR1 is SGHTA and CDR2 is FQGNSA.

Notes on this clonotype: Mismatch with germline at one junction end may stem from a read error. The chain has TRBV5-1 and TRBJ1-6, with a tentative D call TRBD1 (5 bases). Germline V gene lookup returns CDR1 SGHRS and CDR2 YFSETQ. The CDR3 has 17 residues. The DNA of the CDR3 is TGCGCCAGCAGCTTGAACGCAGGGAGCTCCTATAATTCAGCCCTCCACTTT. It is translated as CASSLNAGSSYNSALHF.

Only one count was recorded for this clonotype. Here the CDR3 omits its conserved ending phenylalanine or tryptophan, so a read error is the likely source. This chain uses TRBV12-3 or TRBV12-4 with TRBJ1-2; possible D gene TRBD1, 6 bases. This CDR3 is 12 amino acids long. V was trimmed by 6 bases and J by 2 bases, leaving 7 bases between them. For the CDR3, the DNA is TGTGCCAGCAGAAGGGGGAACTATGGCTACACCCTC. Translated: CASRRGNYGYTL.

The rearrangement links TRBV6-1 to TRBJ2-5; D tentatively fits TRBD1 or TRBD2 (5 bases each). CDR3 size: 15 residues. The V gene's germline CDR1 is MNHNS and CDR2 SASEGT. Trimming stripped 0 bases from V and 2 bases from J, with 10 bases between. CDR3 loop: CASSEARGRQETQYF. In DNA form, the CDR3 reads TGTGCCAGCAGTGAAGCACGGGGCAGGCAAGAGACCCAGTACTTC.

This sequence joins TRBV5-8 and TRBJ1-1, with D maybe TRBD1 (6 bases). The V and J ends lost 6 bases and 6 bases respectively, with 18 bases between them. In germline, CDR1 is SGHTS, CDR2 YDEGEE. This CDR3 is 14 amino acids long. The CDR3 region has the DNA TGTGCCAGCAAGTGGGGGGGGCTTACTCCTGAAGCTTTCTTT. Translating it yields CASKWGGLTPEAFF.

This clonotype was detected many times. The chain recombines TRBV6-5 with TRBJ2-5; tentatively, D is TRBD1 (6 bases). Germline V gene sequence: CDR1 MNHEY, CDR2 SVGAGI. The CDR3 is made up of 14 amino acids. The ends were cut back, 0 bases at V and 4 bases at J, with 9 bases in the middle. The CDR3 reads CASSYSNRVETQYF. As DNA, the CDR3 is TGTGCCAGCAGTTACTCGAACAGGGTAGAGACCCAGTACTTC.

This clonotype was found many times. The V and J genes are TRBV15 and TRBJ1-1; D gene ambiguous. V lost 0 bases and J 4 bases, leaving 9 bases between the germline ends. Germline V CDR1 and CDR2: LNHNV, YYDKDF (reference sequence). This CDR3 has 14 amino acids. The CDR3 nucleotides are TGTGCCACCAGCAGAGATCCGCGGAGCACTGAAGCTTTCTTT. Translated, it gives CATSRDPRSTEAFF.

CDR3 residues: CASSWLAGTEQYF. The DNA of the CDR3 is TGTGCCAGCAGTTGGCTAGCGGGGACCGAGCAGTACTTC. The chain employs TRBV27 and TRBJ2-7, with TRBD2 identical over 9 bases. The CDR3 covers 13 residues. Germline CDR1 MNHEY, CDR2 SMNVEV (reference sequence). Trimming took 4 bases from V and 6 from J; bases not matched to a gene: 4.

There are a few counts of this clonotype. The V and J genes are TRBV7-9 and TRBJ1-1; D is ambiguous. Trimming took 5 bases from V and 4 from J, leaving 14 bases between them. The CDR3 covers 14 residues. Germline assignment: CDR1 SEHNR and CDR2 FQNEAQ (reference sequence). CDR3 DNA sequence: TGTGCCAGCAGCAATCGGCTAGGGCCCACTGAAGCTTTCTTT. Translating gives CASSNRLGPTEAFF.

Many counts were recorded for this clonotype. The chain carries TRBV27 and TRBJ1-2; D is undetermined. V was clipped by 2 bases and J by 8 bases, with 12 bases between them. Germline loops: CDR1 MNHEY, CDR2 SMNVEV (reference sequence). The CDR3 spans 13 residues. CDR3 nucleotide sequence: TGTGCCAGCAGTTTAGCAGGACGCCTCGGCTACACCTTC. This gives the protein CASSLAGRLGYTF.

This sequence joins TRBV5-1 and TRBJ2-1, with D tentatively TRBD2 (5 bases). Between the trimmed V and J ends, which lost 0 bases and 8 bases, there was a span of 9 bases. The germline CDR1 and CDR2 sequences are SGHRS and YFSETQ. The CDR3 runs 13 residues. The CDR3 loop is CASSLAPGYEQFF. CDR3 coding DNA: TGCGCCAGCAGCTTGGCCCCGGGGTATGAGCAGTTCTTC.

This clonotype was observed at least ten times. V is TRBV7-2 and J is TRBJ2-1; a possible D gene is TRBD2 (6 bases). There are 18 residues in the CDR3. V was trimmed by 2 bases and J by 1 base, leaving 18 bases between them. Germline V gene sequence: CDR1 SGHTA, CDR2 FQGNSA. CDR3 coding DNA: TGTGCCAGCAGCTTAAGGCAGCGGGCGGGGAGTTCCTACAATGAGCAGTTCTTC. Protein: CASSLRQRAGSSYNEQFF.

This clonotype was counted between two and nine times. The CDR3 DNA reads TGTGCCAGCAGCTCACTATTTACAGGGGCGCAGGGCTACACCTTC. This codes for CASSSLFTGAQGYTF. The rearrangement links TRBV7-2 to TRBJ1-2; 7 bases agree with TRBD1. The CDR3 extends over 15 amino acids. V shed 4 bases and J 8 bases; nucleotides not matched to a gene: 13. CDR1 is SGHTA and CDR2 is FQGNSA in the germline V gene.

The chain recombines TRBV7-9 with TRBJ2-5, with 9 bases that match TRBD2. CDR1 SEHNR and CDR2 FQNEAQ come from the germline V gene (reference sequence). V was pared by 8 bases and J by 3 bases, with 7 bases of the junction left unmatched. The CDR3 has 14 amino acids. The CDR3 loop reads CASGRGGGKETQYF. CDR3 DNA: TGTGCCAGCGGTCGCGGGGGGGGGAAAGAGACCCAGTACTTC.